This TCR beta chain was observed in a study of OX40 agonist ivuxolimab in advanced cancers. Using immunoSEQ multiplex PCR, the repertoire was profiled, and TCRdb retains in-frame clones only, with some absent. The sample lists about 54,000 clones; around four fifths were seen once. The CDR3 is made up of 16 amino acids. The ends were cut back, 4 bases at V and 1 base at J, with 17 bases in the middle. The germline V gene has CDR1 SGHDT and CDR2 YYEEEE. Sequencing used CD4+ or CD8+ T cells sorted from blood, obtained in a trial of the OX40 agonist ivuxolimab. This sequence joins TRBV5-6 and TRBJ1-1; D is uncertain. The receptor's source is an adult with an advanced solid tumor such as melanoma, head and neck, liver or kidney cancer. The DNA for the CDR3 is TGTGCCAGCAGCCCGAAAGTCCATGAGAAGAACACTGAAGCTTTCTTT. Residues: CASSPKVHEKNTEAFF.